Included here is one T cell receptor beta chain sequence, with context. Its antigen remains unidentified. Here immunoSEQ multiplex PCR was the method, and the copy in TCRdb shows in-frame clones only, minus some. The data contain about 120,000 clones, 85% to 95% of them singletons. This record comes from a study of T cell responses to AZD1222 COVID-19 vaccine. Study-wide results and caveats: Most donors were white British, females outnumbered males, and clonal diversity was possibly underestimated.

The CDR3 covers 13 residues. The germline CDR1 and CDR2 sequences are LGHNA and YSLEER. V trimming: 2 bases; J trimming: 4 bases; junction bases outside the gene matches: 1. The source of this sequence is an adult who received the AZD1222 COVID-19 vaccine. The J gene is TRBJ1-2, the V gene TRBV4-3, with TRBD1 matching 7 bases. Sequenced material: peripheral blood, taken 28 days after the second AZD1222 dose. The CDR3 loop reads CASSQTGAYGYTF. The CDR3 DNA sequence: TGCGCCAGCAGCCAAACAGGGGCCTATGGCTACACCTTC.